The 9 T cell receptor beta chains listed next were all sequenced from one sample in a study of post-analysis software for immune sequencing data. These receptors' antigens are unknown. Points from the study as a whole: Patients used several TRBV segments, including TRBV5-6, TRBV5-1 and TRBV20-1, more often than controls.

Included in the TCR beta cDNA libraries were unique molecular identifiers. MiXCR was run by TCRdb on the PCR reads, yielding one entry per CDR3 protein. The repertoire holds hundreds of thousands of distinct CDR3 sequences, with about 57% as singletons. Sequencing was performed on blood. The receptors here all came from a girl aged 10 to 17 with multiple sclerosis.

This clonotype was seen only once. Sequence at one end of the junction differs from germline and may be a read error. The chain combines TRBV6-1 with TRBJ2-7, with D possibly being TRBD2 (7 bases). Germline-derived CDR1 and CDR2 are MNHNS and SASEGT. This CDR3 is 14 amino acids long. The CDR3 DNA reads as TGTGCCGGCAGGGGAGCGGGGAGCCCCTACGAGCAGTACTTC. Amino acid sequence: CAGRGAGSPYEQYF.

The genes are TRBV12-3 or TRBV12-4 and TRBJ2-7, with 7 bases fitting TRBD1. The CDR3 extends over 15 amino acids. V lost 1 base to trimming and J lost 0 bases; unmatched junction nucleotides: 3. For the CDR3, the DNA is TGTGCCAGCAGTTTAGTGGGACAGTACTCCTACGAGCAGTACTTC. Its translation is CASSLVGQYSYEQYF.

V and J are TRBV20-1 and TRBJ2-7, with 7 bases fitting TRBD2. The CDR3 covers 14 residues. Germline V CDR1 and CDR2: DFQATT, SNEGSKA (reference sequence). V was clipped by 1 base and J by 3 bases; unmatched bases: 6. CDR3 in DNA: TGCAGTGCTAGAGCCGGATCTAGCGGCTACGAGCAGTACTTC. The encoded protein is CSARAGSSGYEQYF.

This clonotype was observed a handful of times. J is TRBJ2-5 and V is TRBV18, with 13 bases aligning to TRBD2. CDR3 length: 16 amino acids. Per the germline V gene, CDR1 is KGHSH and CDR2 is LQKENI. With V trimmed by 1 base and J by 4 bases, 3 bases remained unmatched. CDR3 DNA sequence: TGTGCCAGCTCACCACGGACTAGCGGGGGACGAGAGACCCAGTACTTC. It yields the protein CASSPRTSGGRETQYF.

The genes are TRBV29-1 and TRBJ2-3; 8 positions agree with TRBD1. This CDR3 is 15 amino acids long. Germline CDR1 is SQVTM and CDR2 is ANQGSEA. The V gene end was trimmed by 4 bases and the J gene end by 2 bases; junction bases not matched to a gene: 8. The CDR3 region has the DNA TGCAGCGTTGCACCCCGGGACAGGCACACAGATACGCAGTATTTT. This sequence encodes CSVAPRDRHTDTQYF.

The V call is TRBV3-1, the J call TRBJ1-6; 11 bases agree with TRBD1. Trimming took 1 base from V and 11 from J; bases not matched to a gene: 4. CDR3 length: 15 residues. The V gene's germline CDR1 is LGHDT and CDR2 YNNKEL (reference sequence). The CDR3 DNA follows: TGTGCCAGCAGCCAAGTCGGACAGGGGGCTGCACCCCTCCACTTT. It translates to CASSQVGQGAAPLHF.

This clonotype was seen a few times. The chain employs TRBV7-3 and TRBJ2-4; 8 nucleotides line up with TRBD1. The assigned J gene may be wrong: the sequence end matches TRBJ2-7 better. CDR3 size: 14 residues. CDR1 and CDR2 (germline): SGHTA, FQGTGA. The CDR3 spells CASSPTGGGNEQYF. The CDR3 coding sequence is TGTGCCAGCAGCCCAACAGGGGGTGGAAACGAGCAGTACTTC.

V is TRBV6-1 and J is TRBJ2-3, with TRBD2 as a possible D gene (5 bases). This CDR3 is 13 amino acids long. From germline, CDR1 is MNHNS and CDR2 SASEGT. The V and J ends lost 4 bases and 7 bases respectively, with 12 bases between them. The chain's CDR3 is CASSAIGSYTQYF. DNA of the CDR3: TGTGCCAGCAGTGCCATAGGGAGTTATACGCAGTATTTT.

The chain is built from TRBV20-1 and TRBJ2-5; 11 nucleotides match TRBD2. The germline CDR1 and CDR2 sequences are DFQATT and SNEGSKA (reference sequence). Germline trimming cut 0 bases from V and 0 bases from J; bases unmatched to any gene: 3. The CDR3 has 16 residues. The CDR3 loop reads CSARDWTSGYQETQYF. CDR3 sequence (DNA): TGCAGTGCTAGAGATTGGACTAGCGGGTACCAAGAGACCCAGTACTTC.